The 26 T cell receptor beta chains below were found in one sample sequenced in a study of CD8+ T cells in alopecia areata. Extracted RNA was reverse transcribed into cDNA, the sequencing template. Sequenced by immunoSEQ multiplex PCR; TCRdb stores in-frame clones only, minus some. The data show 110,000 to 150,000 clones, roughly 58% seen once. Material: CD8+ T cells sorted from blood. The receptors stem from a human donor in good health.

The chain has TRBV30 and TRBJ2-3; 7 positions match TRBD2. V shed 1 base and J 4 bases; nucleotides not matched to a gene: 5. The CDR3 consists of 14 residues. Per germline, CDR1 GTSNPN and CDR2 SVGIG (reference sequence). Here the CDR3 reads CAWSATGGADTQYF. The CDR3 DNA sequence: TGTGCCTGGAGTGCGACGGGAGGTGCAGATACGCAGTATTTT.

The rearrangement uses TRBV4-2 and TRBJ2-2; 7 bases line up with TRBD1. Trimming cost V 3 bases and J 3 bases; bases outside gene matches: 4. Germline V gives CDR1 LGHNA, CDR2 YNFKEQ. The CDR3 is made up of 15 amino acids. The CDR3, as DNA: TGTGCCAGCAGCCATGGCGACAGGGACACCGGGGAGCTGTTTTTT. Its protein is CASSHGDRDTGELFF.

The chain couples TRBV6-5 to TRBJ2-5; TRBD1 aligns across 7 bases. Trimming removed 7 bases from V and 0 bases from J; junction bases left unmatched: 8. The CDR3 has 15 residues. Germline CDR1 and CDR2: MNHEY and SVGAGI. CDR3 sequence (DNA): TGTGCCAGCACGCCGGACAGGTTGTACCAAGAGACCCAGTACTTC. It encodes CASTPDRLYQETQYF.

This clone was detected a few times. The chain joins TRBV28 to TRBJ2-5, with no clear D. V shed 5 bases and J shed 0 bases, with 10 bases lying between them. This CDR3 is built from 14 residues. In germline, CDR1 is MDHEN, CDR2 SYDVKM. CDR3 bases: TGTGCCAGCAGTATCCCAACGTACCAAGAGACCCAGTACTTC. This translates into CASSIPTYQETQYF.

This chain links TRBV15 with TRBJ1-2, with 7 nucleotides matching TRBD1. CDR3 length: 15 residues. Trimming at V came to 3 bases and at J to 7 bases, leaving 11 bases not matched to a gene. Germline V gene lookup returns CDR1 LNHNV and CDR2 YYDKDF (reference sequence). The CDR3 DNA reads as TGTGCCACCAGCAGGGGACGAACAGGGGTATTTGGCTACACCTTC. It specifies CATSRGRTGVFGYTF.

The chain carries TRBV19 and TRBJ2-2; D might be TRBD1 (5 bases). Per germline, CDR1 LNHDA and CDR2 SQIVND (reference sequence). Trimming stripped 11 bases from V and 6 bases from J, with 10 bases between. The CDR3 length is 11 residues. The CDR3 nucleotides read TGTGCCGGAAGGGGCGCCGGGGAGCTGTTTTTT. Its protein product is CAGRGAGELFF.

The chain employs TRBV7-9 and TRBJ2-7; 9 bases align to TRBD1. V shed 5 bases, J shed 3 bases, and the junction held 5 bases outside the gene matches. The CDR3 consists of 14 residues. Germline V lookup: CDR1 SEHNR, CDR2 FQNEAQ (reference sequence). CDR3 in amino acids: CASSPRDRVYEQYF. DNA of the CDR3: TGTGCCAGCAGCCCCCGGGACAGGGTCTACGAGCAGTACTTC.

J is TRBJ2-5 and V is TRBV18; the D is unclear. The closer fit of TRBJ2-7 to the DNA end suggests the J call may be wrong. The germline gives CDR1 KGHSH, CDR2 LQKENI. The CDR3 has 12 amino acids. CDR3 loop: CASSTDSYEQYF. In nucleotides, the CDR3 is TGTGCCAGCTCAACAGACTCCTACGAGCAGTACTTC.

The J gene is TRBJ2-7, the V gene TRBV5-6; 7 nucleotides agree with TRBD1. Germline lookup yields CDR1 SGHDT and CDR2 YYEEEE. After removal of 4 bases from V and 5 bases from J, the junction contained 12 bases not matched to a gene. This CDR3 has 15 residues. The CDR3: CASSPGFGQDHEQYF. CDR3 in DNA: TGTGCCAGCAGCCCCGGATTTGGACAGGACCACGAGCAGTACTTC.

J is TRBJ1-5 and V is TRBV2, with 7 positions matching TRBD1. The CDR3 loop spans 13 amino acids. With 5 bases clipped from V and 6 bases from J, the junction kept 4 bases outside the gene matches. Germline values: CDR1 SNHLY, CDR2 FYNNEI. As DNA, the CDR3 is TGTGCCAGCAGTCCCGACAGGGCTCAGCCCCAGCATTTT. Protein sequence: CASSPDRAQPQHF.

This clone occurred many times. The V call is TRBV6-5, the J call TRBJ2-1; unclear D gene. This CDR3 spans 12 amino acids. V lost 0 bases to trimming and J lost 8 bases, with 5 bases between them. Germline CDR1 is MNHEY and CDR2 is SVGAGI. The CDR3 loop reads CASSYSSDEQFF. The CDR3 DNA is TGTGCCAGCAGTTACTCTTCCGATGAGCAGTTCTTC.

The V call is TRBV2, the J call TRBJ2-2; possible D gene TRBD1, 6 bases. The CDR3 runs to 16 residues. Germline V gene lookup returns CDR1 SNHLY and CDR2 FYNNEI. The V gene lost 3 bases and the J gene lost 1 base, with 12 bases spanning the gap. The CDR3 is CASSDGTLLNTGELFF. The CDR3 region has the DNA TGTGCCAGCAGTGATGGGACACTTCTGAACACCGGGGAGCTGTTTTTT.

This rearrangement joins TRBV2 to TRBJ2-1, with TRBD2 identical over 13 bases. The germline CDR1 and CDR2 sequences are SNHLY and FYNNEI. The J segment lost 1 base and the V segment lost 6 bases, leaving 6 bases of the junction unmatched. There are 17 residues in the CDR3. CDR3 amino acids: CASRETSGRYSYNEQFF. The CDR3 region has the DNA TGTGCCAGCAGAGAGACTAGCGGGAGGTATTCCTACAATGAGCAGTTCTTC.

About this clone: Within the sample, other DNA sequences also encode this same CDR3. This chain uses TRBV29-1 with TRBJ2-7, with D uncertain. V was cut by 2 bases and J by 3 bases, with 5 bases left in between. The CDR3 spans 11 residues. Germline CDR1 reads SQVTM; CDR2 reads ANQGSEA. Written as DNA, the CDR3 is TGCAGCGTTGAAAGAGGCTACGAGCAGTACTTC. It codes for CSVERGYEQYF.

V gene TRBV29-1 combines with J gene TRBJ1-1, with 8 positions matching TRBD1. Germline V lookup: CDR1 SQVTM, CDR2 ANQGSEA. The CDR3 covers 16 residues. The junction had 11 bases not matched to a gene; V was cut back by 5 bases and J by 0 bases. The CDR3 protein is CSVYGRGQDLNTEAFF. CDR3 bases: TGCAGCGTTTACGGCCGGGGACAGGACCTGAACACTGAAGCTTTCTTT.

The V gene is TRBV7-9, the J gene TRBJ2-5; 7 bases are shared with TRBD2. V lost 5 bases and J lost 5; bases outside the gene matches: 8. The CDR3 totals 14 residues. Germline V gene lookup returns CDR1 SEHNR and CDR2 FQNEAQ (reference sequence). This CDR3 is CASSRSGTRETQYF. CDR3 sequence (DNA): TGTGCCAGCAGCCGGAGCGGGACTCGGGAGACCCAGTACTTC.

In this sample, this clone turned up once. This CDR3 is CASGFPGQGANTGELFF. The CDR3 region has the DNA TGTGCCAGCGGCTTCCCGGGACAGGGGGCGAACACCGGGGAGCTGTTTTTT. This rearrangement joins TRBV9 to TRBJ2-2; TRBD1 matches 11 bases. Unmatched junction bases numbered 8, after V lost 7 bases and J lost 0 bases. Germline V CDR1 and CDR2: SGDLS, YYNGEE. This CDR3 has 17 amino acids.

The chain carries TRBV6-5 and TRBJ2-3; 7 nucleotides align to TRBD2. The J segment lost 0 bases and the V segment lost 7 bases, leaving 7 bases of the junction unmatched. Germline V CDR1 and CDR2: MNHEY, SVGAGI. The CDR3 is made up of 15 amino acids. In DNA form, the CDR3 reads TGTGCCAGCACCTCTAGCGGACTTAGCACAGATACGCAGTATTTT. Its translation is CASTSSGLSTDTQYF.

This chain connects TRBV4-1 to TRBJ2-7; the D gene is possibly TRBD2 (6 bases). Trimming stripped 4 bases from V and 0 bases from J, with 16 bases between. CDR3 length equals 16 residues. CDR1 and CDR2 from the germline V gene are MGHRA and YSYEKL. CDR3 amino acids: CASSPGAGGISYEQYF. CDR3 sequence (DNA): TGCGCCAGCAGCCCAGGAGCGGGCGGGATCTCCTACGAGCAGTACTTC.

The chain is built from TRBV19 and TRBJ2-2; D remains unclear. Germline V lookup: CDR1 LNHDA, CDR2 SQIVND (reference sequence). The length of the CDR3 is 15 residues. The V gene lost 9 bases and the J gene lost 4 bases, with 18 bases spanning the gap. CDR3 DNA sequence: TGTGCCAGCCGCTTCCGATCCCCGAGCACCGGGGAGCTGTTTTTT. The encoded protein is CASRFRSPSTGELFF.

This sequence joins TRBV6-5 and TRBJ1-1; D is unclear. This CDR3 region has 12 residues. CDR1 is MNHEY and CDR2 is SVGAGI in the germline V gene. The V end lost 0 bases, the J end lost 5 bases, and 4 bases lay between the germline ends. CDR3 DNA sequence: TGTGCCAGCAGTTACTCACGGACTGAAGCTTTCTTT. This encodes CASSYSRTEAFF.

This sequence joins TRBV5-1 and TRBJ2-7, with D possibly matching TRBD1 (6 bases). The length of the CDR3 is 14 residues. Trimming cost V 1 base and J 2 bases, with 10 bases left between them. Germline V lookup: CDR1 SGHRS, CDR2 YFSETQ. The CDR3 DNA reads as TGCGCCAGCAGCTTGACAGGGATGACCTACGAGCAGTACTTC. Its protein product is CASSLTGMTYEQYF.

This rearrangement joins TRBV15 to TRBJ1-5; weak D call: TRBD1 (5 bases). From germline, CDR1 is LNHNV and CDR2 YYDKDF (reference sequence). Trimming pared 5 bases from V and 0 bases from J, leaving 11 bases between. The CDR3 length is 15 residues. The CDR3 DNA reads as TGTGCCACCAGCCCGCGGGGCGGTAGCAATCAGCCCCAGCATTTT. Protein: CATSPRGGSNQPQHF.

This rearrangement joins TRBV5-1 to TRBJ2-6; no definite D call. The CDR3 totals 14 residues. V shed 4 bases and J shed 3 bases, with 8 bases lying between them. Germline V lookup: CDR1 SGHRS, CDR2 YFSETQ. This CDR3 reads CASSPPSGANVLTF. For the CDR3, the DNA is TGCGCCAGCAGCCCCCCGAGTGGGGCCAACGTCCTGACTTTC.

CDR3 amino acids: CASSYLDLEQYF. The CDR3 DNA reads as TGTGCCAGCAGTTATCTGGACCTTGAGCAGTACTTC. The chain has TRBV6-6 and TRBJ2-7; D is unclear. The length of the CDR3 is 12 residues. The V gene lost 3 bases and the J gene lost 7 bases, with 10 bases spanning the gap. Germline-derived CDR1 and CDR2 are MNHNY and SVGAGI (reference sequence).

CDR3 in DNA: TGTGCCAGCTCCCAGGAAGTAGGGAGCTCCTACAATGAGCAGTTCTTC. Its protein is CASSQEVGSSYNEQFF. The chain recombines TRBV2 with TRBJ2-1; D possibly corresponds to TRBD2 (5 bases). The germline V gene encodes CDR1 SNHLY and CDR2 FYNNEI. This CDR3 contains 16 residues. The V end was cut by 8 bases, the J end by 0 bases, with 17 bases between.